One T cell receptor beta chain is described in this entry. Generated by immunoSEQ multiplex PCR, the TCRdb table keeps only in-frame clones and is missing some. Of approximately 94,000 clones listed, around 90% are singletons. This sample was taken from a study of PD-L1 blockade in urothelial cancer. Study in general: Blood was tested 3 weeks (second dose) and 6 weeks into treatment. There were a median of around 140,000 T cells in blood samples.

V lost 4 bases and J lost 4, with 13 bases in between. The germline V gene encodes CDR1 SGHVS and CDR2 FQNEAQ. CDR3 length: 14 amino acids. Stated time point: pretreatment peripheral blood. The TCR was taken from a man in his 60s with urothelial cancer. The input for sequencing was PBMCs, taken around atezolizumab (anti-PD-L1) treatment. V usage is TRBV7-8 and J usage is TRBJ2-5; tentatively, D is TRBD1 (5 bases). This CDR3 reads CASSYDSSRETQYF. The CDR3, as DNA: TGTGCCAGCAGCTACGACAGTTCGAGAGAGACCCAGTACTTC.